This T cell receptor (beta chain) was identified in a study of T cell responses to AZD1222 COVID-19 vaccine. Trimming removed 5 bases at V and 8 bases at J, with 12 bases between. Germline V CDR1 and CDR2: MNHEY, SVGAGI. The CDR3 has 12 amino acids. TCRdb's copy holds only in-frame clones and misses some; the assay was immunoSEQ multiplex PCR. The sample yields tens of thousands of clones, about 88% seen once. Study-wide results and caveats: Repertoire sampling was restricted to post-peak T cell response timepoints. Of the AZD1222 recipients, only five to seven were seropositive at baseline.

This clone has only a few counts. The antigen is unknown. This specimen was peripheral blood, taken on day 0 of AZD1222 vaccination. The V call is TRBV6-5, the J call TRBJ1-2; D remains unclear. The source is an adult in good health. As DNA, the CDR3 is TGTGCCAGCAGTCCGGGAGCCGTCGGCTACACCTTC. Amino acid sequence: CASSPGAVGYTF.